This TCR beta chain was profiled in a study of CD8+ T cells in alopecia areata. About the research overall: Each of the treated patients was given oral tofacitinib, 5 to 10 mg twice daily, for moderate-to-severe alopecia areata. Severity among treated patients was scored by the percentage of scalp area affected. Study results and limitations: Scalp sample data also include resident alphabeta T cells from normal skin.

For this clone: The antigen is not known.

Treatment indicated: oral pan-JAK inhibitor, 5-10 mg twice daily. Trimming stripped 4 bases from V and 3 bases from J, with 18 bases between. Germline V gives CDR1 MGHRA, CDR2 YSYEKL. This CDR3 has 16 residues. Extracted RNA was reverse transcribed into cDNA, the sequencing template. The repertoire was sequenced with immunoSEQ multiplex PCR; TCRdb's copy has only in-frame clones and lacks some. This sample has 95,000 to 100,000 clones, with about three fifths found just once. This sequence was found in a human donor with alopecia areata. The chain is built from TRBV4-1 and TRBJ2-5; D may correspond to TRBD1 or TRBD2 (5 bases each). The starting material was CD8+ T cells sorted from blood, obtained between weeks 55 and 65, from a patient treated with tofacitinib. The CDR3 is CASSLFPGRRKETQYF. The CDR3 nucleotides read TGCGCCAGCAGCCTTTTCCCGGGACGGCGAAAAGAGACCCAGTACTTC.